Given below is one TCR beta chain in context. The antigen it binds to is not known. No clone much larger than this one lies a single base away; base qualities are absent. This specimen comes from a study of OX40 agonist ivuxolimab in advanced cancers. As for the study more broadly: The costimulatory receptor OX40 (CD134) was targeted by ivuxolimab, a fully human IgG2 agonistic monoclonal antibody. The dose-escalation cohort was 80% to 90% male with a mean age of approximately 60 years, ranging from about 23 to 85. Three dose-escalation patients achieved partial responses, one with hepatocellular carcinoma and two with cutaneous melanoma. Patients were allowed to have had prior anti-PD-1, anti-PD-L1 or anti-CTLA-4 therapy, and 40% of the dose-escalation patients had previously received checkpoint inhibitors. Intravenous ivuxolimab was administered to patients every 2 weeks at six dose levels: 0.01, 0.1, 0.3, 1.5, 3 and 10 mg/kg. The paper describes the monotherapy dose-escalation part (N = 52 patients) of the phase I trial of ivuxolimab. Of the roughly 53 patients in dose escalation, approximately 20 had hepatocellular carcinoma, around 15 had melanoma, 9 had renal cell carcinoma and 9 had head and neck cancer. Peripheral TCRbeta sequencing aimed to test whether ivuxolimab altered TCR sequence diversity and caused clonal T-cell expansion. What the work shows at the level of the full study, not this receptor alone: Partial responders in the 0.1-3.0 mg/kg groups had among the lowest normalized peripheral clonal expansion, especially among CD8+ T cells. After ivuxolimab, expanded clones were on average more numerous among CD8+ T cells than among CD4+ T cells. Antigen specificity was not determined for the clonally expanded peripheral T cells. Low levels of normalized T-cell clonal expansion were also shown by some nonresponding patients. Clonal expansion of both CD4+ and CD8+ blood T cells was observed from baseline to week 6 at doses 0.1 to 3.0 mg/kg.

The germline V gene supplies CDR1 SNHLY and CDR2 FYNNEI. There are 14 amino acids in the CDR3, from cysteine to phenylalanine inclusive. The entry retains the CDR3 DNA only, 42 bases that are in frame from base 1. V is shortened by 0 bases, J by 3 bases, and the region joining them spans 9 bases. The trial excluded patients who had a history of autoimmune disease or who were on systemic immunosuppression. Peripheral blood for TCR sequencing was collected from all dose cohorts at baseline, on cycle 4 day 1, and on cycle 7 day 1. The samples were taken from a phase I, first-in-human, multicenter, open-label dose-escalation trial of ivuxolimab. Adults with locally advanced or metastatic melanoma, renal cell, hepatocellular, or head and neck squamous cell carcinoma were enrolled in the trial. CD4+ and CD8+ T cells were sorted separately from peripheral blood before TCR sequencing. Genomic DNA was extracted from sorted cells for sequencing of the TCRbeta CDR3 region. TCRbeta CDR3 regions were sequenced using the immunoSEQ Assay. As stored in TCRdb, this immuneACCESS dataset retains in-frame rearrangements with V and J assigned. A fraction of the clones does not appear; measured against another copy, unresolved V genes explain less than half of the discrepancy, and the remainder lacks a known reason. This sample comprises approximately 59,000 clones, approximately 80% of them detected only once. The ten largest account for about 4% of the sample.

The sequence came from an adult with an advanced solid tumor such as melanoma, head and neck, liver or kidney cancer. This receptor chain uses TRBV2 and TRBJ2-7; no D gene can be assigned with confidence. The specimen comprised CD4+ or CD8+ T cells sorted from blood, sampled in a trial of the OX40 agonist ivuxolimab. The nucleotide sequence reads TGTGCCAGCAGTGAAGCTAGCTATTTCTACGAGCAGTACTTC. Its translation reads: CASSEASYFYEQYF.